The T cell receptor beta chain under discussion was sequenced for a study of blood T cell repertoires in COVID-19. Sequencing used immunoSEQ multiplex PCR; TCRdb keeps in-frame clones, though not all of them. The sample lists 400,000 or so clones, less than 95% occurring once. The CDR3 length is 12 residues. V was clipped by 7 bases and J by 3 bases, with 9 bases between them. Looked up from germline, CDR1 is SNHLY and CDR2 is FYNNEI. This receptor was identified in a man in his late teens or twenties who had recovered from COVID-19. Specimen: PBMCs or T cells enriched from blood (not recorded which). The V and J genes are TRBV2 and TRBJ1-1; D remains ambiguous. The CDR3, as DNA: TGTGCCAGCATACGAGAGGACACTGAAGCTTTCTTT. This sequence encodes CASIREDTEAFF. The whole variable domain, remainder taken from reference TRBV2 and TRBJ1-1, is EPEVTQTPSHQVTQMGQEVILRCVPISNHLYFYWYRQILGQKVEFLVSFYNNEISEKSEIFDDQFSVERPDGSNFTLKIRSTKLEDSAMYFCASIREDTEAFFGQGTRLTVV.